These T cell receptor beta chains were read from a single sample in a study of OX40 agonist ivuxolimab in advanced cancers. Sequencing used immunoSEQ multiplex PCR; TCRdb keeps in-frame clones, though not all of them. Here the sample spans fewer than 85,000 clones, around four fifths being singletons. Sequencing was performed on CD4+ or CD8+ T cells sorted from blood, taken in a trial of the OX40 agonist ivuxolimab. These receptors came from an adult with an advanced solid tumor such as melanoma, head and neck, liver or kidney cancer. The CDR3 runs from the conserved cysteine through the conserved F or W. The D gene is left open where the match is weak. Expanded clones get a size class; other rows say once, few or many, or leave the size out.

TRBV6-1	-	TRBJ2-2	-	CASSEAAIWGDTGELFF	TGTGCCAGCAGTGAAGCCGCTATCTGGGGGGACACCGGGGAGCTGTTTTTT
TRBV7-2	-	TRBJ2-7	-	CASSLAPGVYEQYF	TGTGCCAGCAGCTTAGCACCCGGGGTCTACGAGCAGTACTTC
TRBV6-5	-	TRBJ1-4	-	CASSSKGIENEKLFF	TGTGCCAGCTCATCGAAGGGGATAGAAAATGAAAAACTGTTTTTT
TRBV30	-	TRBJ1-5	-	CAWSSKGLGPQHF	TGTGCCTGGAGTTCAAAGGGCCTAGGGCCCCAGCATTTT
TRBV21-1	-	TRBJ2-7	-	CASSVRDTVIYEQYF	TGTGCCAGCAGCGTACGGGACACCGTCATCTACGAGCAGTACTTC
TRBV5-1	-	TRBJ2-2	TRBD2	CASSLKRLAGDGDTGELFF	TGCGCCAGCAGCTTGAAAAGACTAGCGGGAGACGGGGACACCGGGGAGCTGTTTTTT
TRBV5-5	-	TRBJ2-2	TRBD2	CASSLDGREGGELFF	TGTGCCAGCAGCTTGGATGGCAGGGAGGGCGGGGAGCTGTTTTTT
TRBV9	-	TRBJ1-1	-	CASSAVGNTEAFF	TGTGCCAGCAGCGCTGTAGGGAACACTGAAGCTTTCTTT
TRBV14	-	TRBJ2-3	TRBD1	CASSQDFRGQGADTQYF	TGTGCCAGCAGCCAAGATTTCCGGGGACAGGGGGCAGATACGCAGTATTTT
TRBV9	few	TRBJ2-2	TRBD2	CASSARGANTGELFF	TGTGCCAGCAGCGCTCGGGGGGCGAACACCGGGGAGCTGTTTTTT
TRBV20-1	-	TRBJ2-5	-	CSARPGETQYF	TGCAGTGCAAGACCGGGAGAGACCCAGTACTTC
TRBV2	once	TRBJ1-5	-	CASSADGYQPQHF	TGTGCCAGCAGCGCGGACGGCTATCAGCCCCAGCATTTT